Shown below are 3 T cell receptor beta chains from a single sample sequenced in a study of shared clonotypes between healthy human individuals. Method: immunoSEQ multiplex PCR; TCRdb's copy keeps in-frame clones and lacks some. The sample has roughly 1 million clones, about 75% seen once. Source material: memory CD4+ T cells sorted from blood. As for subset: CD45RA-negative fraction. Receptor source: a man in his late teens or twenties in good health.

This clone showed up just once. This chain links TRBV19 with TRBJ1-2; the D is unclear. V lost 2 bases, J lost 8 bases, and 21 bases lay in between. In germline, CDR1 is LNHDA, CDR2 SQIVND (reference sequence). The CDR3 runs to 16 residues. The CDR3 region is CASSIRSGNLFDGYTF. The CDR3 coding sequence is TGTGCCAGTAGTATAAGATCCGGTAACCTATTCGACGGCTACACCTTC.

The rearrangement joins TRBV6-5 to TRBJ2-1, with D possibly being TRBD1 (6 bases). The CDR3 is made up of 15 amino acids. The germline V gene has CDR1 MNHEY and CDR2 SVGAGI. The ends were cut back, 6 bases at V and 3 bases at J, with 15 bases in the middle. The CDR3 loop is CASSHRTASYNEQFF. The DNA for the CDR3 is TGTGCCAGCAGCCATAGGACAGCGAGCTACAATGAGCAGTTCTTC.

The chain uses TRBV4-3 and TRBJ2-3; no firm D call. Trimming removed 9 bases at V and 7 bases at J, with 14 bases between. Germline CDR1 is LGHNA and CDR2 is YSLEER. The CDR3 is 12 amino acids. CDR3 protein: CARTYGSHTQYF. The CDR3 region has the DNA TGCGCCAGGACCTACGGGTCACATACGCAGTATTTT.